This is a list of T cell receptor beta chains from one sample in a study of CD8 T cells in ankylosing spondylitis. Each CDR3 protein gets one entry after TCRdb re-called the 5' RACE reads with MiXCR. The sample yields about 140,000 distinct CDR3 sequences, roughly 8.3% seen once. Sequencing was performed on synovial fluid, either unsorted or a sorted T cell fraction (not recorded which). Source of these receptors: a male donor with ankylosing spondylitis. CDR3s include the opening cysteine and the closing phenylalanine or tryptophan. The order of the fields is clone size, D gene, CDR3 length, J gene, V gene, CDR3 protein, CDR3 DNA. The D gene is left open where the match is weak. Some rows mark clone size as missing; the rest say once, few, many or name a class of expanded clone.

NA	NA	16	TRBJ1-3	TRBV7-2	CASSPGFYNPTNTIYF	TGTGCCAGCAGCCCGGGATTCTATAATCCCACAAACACCATATATTTT
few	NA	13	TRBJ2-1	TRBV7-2	CASSVQGYNEQFF	TGTGCCAGCAGTGTCCAGGGTTACAATGAGCAGTTCTTC
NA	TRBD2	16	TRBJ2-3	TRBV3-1	CASSQGLAGTQGTQYF	TGTGCCAGCAGCCAGGGACTAGCGGGAACACAGGGGACGCAGTATTTT
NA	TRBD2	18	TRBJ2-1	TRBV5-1	CASSSGLAGDLFYNEQFF	TGCGCCAGCAGCTCGGGACTAGCGGGGGATCTTTTCTACAATGAGCAGTTCTTC
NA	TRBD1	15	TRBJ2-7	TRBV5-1	CASSFNSGTGLEQYF	TGCGCCAGCAGCTTCAATTCCGGGACAGGGCTTGAGCAGTACTTC
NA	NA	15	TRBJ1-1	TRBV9	CASSLGGAVNTEAFF	TGTGCCAGCAGCCTCGGAGGTGCGGTGAACACTGAAGCTTTCTTT
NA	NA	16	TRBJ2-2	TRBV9	CASSALRGAGAGELFF	TGTGCCAGCAGCGCCCTAAGGGGGGCTGGGGCCGGGGAGCTGTTTTTT
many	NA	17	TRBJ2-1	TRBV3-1	CASRRKLEGSSYNEQFF	TGTGCCAGCAGGCGAAAATTAGAAGGGAGCTCCTACAATGAGCAGTTCTTC
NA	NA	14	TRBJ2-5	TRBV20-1	CSARGYGIDETQYF	TGCAGTGCCCGAGGGTATGGGATTGACGAGACCCAGTACTTC
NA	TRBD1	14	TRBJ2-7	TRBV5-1	CASRAGTGVYEQYF	TGCGCCAGCAGAGCTGGGACAGGGGTCTACGAGCAGTACTTC
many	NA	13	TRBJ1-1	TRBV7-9	CASSLVVNTEAFF	TGTGCCAGCAGCTTAGTGGTGAACACTGAAGCTTTCTTT
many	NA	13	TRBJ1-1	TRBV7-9	CASSYAQGTEAFF	TGTGCCAGCAGCTACGCCCAGGGCACTGAAGCTTTCTTT
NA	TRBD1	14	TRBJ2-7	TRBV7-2	CASSLRTGIGEQYF	TGTGCCAGCAGCTTAAGGACAGGGATCGGCGAGCAGTACTTC
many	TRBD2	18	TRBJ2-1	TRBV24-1	CATSSIAGPLSSYNEQFF	TGTGCCACCAGTAGCATAGCGGGGCCCCTAAGCTCCTACAATGAGCAGTTCTTC
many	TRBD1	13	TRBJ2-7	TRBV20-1	CSAKDRTYVEQYF	TGCAGTGCTAAGGACAGGACGTACGTCGAGCAGTACTTC
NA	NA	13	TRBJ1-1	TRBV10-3	CAISDLLQAEAFF	TGTGCCATCAGTGATCTCCTCCAAGCTGAAGCTTTCTTT
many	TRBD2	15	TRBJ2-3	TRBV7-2	CASSLIAGLTDTQYF	TGTGCCAGCAGCTTGATAGCGGGCCTCACAGATACGCAGTATTTT
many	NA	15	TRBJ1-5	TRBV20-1	CSAPAQGSIFQPQHF	TGCAGTGCCCCCGCCCAGGGCAGTATCTTCCAGCCCCAGCATTTT
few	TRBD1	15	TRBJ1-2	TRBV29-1	CSVKRGRVSSGGYTF	TGCAGCGTCAAGAGGGGGCGCGTCTCCTCGGGGGGCTACACCTTC
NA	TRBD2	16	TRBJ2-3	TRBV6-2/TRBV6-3	CASNGRGATNTDTQYF	TGTGCCAGCAACGGGCGGGGGGCCACCAACACAGATACGCAGTATTTT
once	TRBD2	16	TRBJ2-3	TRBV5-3	CAMSPGTSISTDTQYF	TGTGCCATGAGCCCAGGGACTAGCATATCCACAGATACGCAGTATTTT
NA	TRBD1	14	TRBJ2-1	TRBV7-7	CASSFKGGNDEQFF	TGTGCTAGCAGTTTCAAAGGGGGCAACGATGAGCAGTTCTTC
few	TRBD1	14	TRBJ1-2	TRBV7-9	CASSLGQGNYGYTF	TGTGCCAGCAGCCTCGGACAGGGGAACTATGGCTACACCTTC
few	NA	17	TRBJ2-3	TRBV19	CASSITAVGAYRDTQYF	TGTGCCAGTAGTATCACAGCAGTCGGCGCTTACAGAGATACGCAGTATTTT
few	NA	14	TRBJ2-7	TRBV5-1	CASSLQDMTYEQYF	TGCGCCAGCAGCTTGCAGGACATGACCTACGAGCAGTACTTC
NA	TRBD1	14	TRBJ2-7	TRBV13	CASSPGQGAYEQYF	TGTGCCAGCAGCCCCGGACAGGGGGCTTACGAGCAGTACTTC
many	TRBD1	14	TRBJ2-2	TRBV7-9	CASSLDRSTGELFF	TGTGCCAGCAGCTTGGACAGGTCTACCGGGGAGCTGTTTTTT